A single sample is the source of the 25 T cell receptor beta chains below, sequenced in a study of response to subunit inactivated influenza vaccine. TCRdb analysed the RT-PCR reads with MiXCR anew, one entry per CDR3 protein. The data contain about 580,000 distinct CDR3 sequences, about 14% of them singletons. Sequencing was performed on PBMCs from blood, taken roughly 13 days after vaccination. The receptors were sampled from a man between 50 and 59 years old who received an inactivated influenza vaccine.

The chain is built from TRBV5-6 and TRBJ2-1; TRBD1 aligns across 7 bases. The CDR3 is 15 amino acids. CDR1 is SGHDT, CDR2 YYEEEE, per germline. After removal of 4 bases from V and 4 bases from J, the junction contained 8 bases not matched to a gene. The CDR3 is CASSPPGQTYNEQFF. CDR3 DNA sequence: TGTGCCAGCAGCCCACCGGGACAGACTTACAATGAGCAGTTCTTC.

This rearrangement joins TRBV12-5 to TRBJ2-1, with 13 bases that match TRBD2. With V trimmed by 3 bases and J by 3 bases, 8 bases remained unmatched. CDR3 length: 18 residues. Per germline, CDR1 LGHNT and CDR2 FRNRAP. This CDR3 reads CASGLITSGRADYNEQFF. The CDR3 DNA reads as TGTGCTAGTGGTTTAATTACTAGCGGGAGGGCAGACTACAATGAGCAGTTCTTC.

V is TRBV4-3 and J is TRBJ2-1; the D gene is possibly TRBD2 (6 bases). V was clipped by 0 bases and J by 7 bases, with 10 bases between them. The CDR3 is 14 amino acids. Looked up from germline, CDR1 is LGHNA and CDR2 is YSLEER. CDR3 DNA sequence: TGCGCCAGCAGCCAAGATAGGAGGGTGAATGAGCAGTTCTTC. Its protein product is CASSQDRRVNEQFF.

The V call is TRBV7-9, the J call TRBJ1-6; tentative D call: TRBD1 (5 bases). CDR1 SEHNR and CDR2 FQNEAQ come from the germline V gene (reference sequence). V gave up 1 base and J gave up 8 bases, with 15 bases separating them. This CDR3 is 16 amino acids long. CDR3 DNA sequence: TGTGCCAGCAGCTTAGTCGGCGGGGCTGCTCATTCACCCCTCCACTTT. This codes for CASSLVGGAAHSPLHF.

The sample holds many counts of this clonotype. This chain joins TRBV29-1 and TRBJ2-2, with D perhaps TRBD2 (6 bases). Germline CDR1 reads SQVTM; CDR2 reads ANQGSEA. The CDR3 extends over 12 amino acids. The V end lost 6 bases, the J end lost 6 bases, and 11 bases lay between the germline ends. The CDR3 DNA reads as TGCAGCGTCGGGGGTCTCGCCGGGGAGCTGTTTTTT. It specifies CSVGGLAGELFF.

The chain joins TRBV5-5 to TRBJ1-2; D not resolved. Germline values: CDR1 SGHKS, CDR2 YYEKEE (reference sequence). The V end lost 1 base, the J end lost 2 bases, and 6 bases lay between the germline ends. The CDR3 consists of 13 residues. The CDR3 DNA reads TGTGCCAGCAGCTTGTCTGGGAACTATGGCTACACCTTC. Translated: CASSLSGNYGYTF. Together with reference TRBV5-5 and TRBJ1-2, the CDR3 gives the full variable domain: DAGVTQSPTHLIKTRGQQVTLRCSPISGHKSVSWYQQVLGQGPQFIFQYYEKEERGRGNFPDRFSARQFPNYSSELNVNALLLGDSALYLCASSLSGNYGYTFGSGTRLTVV.

This clonotype was seen a few times. V and J are TRBV29-1 and TRBJ2-3, with D hard to call. Between the trimmed V and J ends, which lost 5 bases and 5 bases, there was a span of 5 bases. CDR1 and CDR2 from the germline V gene are SQVTM and ANQGSEA. The CDR3 length is 10 residues. In DNA form, the CDR3 reads TGCAGCGTTCACTTAGATACGCAGTATTTT. It encodes CSVHLDTQYF.

The genes are TRBV24-1 and TRBJ1-1, with 7 bases fitting TRBD1. V dropped 1 base and J dropped 5; count of bases not matched to a gene: 6. Germline V gene data show CDR1 as KGHDR and CDR2 as SFDVKD. CDR3 length: 15 amino acids. The CDR3 reads CATSDFTQGWTEAFF. CDR3 bases: TGTGCCACCAGTGATTTCACACAGGGGTGGACTGAAGCTTTCTTT.

This clonotype was seen a handful of times. This sequence joins TRBV2 and TRBJ2-1; a possible D gene is TRBD2 (5 bases). Per the germline V gene, CDR1 is SNHLY and CDR2 is FYNNEI. The germline V and J ends were trimmed by 6 bases and 5 bases, with 26 bases remaining between them. This CDR3 spans 18 amino acids. CDR3 coding DNA: TGTGCCAGCAGCCCCAGGTGGCTAGCTTCAAATTTGGACAATGAGCAGTTCTTC. Residues: CASSPRWLASNLDNEQFF.

The CDR3 reads CASSLSLSGATYNEQFF. CDR3 bases: TGTGCCAGCAGCTTATCTTTATCAGGGGCGACCTACAATGAGCAGTTCTTC. The V call is TRBV7-6, the J call TRBJ2-1, with D possibly being TRBD1 (6 bases). V was pared by 2 bases and J by 2 bases, with 16 bases between. CDR1 SGHVS and CDR2 FNYEAQ come from the germline V gene. The CDR3 is 17 residues long.

V and J are TRBV7-9 and TRBJ2-1, with D unclear. V lost 5 bases to trimming and J lost 0 bases, with 8 bases between them. The CDR3 length is 14 residues. Germline values: CDR1 SEHNR, CDR2 FQNEAQ (reference sequence). The CDR3 bases are TGTGCCAGCAGCCAATCTATCTCCTACAATGAGCAGTTCTTC. Translated, it gives CASSQSISYNEQFF.

The chain joins TRBV12-3 or TRBV12-4 to TRBJ2-7; a possible D gene is TRBD2 (5 bases). The CDR3 consists of 12 residues. Trimming shortened V by 6 bases and J by 6 bases, and 12 bases separated the two germline ends. CDR3 protein: CASSRGLLEQYF. The DNA of the CDR3 is TGTGCCAGCAGCCGAGGACTTCTCGAGCAGTACTTC.

The table lists this clonotype with many counts. The genes are TRBV7-2 and TRBJ2-2, with D unresolved. The V gene's germline CDR1 is SGHTA and CDR2 FQGNSA. This CDR3 is built from 13 residues. V gave up 6 bases and J gave up 0 bases, with 5 bases separating them. The CDR3 coding sequence is TGTGCCAGCAGTCGAGCGAACACCGGGGAGCTGTTTTTT. Its translation: CASSRANTGELFF.

The chain has TRBV7-9 and TRBJ2-2; D unclear. V was cut by 5 bases and J by 4 bases, with 11 bases left in between. The germline CDR1 and CDR2 sequences are SEHNR and FQNEAQ (reference sequence). This CDR3 has 14 residues. The CDR3 reads CASSLRTVTGELFF. For the CDR3, the DNA is TGTGCCAGCAGCCTACGCACAGTCACCGGGGAGCTGTTTTTT. The variable domain in full, with the rest retrieved from reference TRBV7-9 and TRBJ2-2, is DTGVSQNPRHKITKRGQNVTFRCDPISEHNRLYWYRQTLGQGPEFLTYFQNEAQLEKSRLLSDRFSAERPKGSFSTLEIQRTEQGDSAMYLCASSLRTVTGELFFGEGSRLTVL.

Note on this clonotype: No conserved phenylalanine or tryptophan ends this CDR3, so it is likely a read error. This rearrangement joins TRBV27 to TRBJ2-5, with D possibly TRBD1 on 6 matching bases. V was trimmed by 0 bases and J by 0 bases, leaving 26 bases between them. The germline gives CDR1 MNHEY, CDR2 SMNVEV (reference sequence). The CDR3 is 21 residues long. The CDR3 nucleotides read TGTGCCAGCAGTTTATCGGCGCTCGGTGGGTCAGGGGCCAAGTACCAAGAGACCCAGTACTCC. Translating gives CASSLSALGGSGAKYQETQYS.

In its sample, this clonotype was seen many times. The chain recombines TRBV18 with TRBJ2-4, with a tentative D call TRBD1 (5 bases). The CDR3 contains 15 residues. Between the trimmed V and J ends, which lost 8 bases and 3 bases, there was a span of 17 bases. The germline gives CDR1 KGHSH, CDR2 LQKENI. The CDR3 DNA follows: TGTGCCAGCGCCCCCCCGCAGGGAAGCAAAAACATTCAGTACTTC. This gives the protein CASAPPQGSKNIQYF.

This rearrangement joins TRBV4-2 to TRBJ2-1; 7 nucleotides line up with TRBD1. Losses at the gene ends were 3 bases for V and 3 bases for J; bases not matched to a gene: 5. The CDR3 sequence is 15 residues long. From germline, CDR1 is LGHNA and CDR2 YNFKEQ. This CDR3 reads CASSQGQTYYNEQFF. CDR3 coding DNA: TGTGCCAGCAGCCAGGGACAGACCTACTACAATGAGCAGTTCTTC.

This clonotype was detected ten times or more. CDR3 sequence (DNA): TGTGCCAGCAGCTTTCGGGGGTCTGGGGCCAACGTCCTGACTTTC. Encoded protein: CASSFRGSGANVLTF. This chain connects TRBV12-3 or TRBV12-4 to TRBJ2-6; maybe TRBD2 (6 bases). The CDR3 is 15 amino acids. Trimming took 6 bases from V and 1 from J, leaving 10 bases between them.

This clonotype has more than one count but fewer than ten. The rearrangement joins TRBV30 to TRBJ2-1; 12 positions agree with TRBD2. The CDR3 spans 15 residues. With V trimmed by 0 bases and J by 7 bases, 4 bases remained unmatched. Germline V lookup: CDR1 GTSNPN, CDR2 SVGIG (reference sequence). The CDR3 reads CAWSVGTSGGNEQFF. CDR3 nucleotides: TGTGCCTGGAGTGTTGGAACTAGCGGGGGGAATGAGCAGTTCTTC.

This clonotype was recorded a few times. This chain links TRBV27 with TRBJ2-7, with D unclear. V gave up 6 bases and J gave up 6 bases, with 15 bases separating them. The germline V gene encodes CDR1 MNHEY and CDR2 SMNVEV (reference sequence). This CDR3 has 13 residues. The CDR3 protein is CASRPTRTAEQYF. In nucleotides, the CDR3 is TGTGCCAGCAGACCGACTCGCACGGCCGAGCAGTACTTC.

CDR3 region: CASSQGARLSPTDTQYF. The CDR3, as DNA: TGTGCCAGCAGCCAAGGGGCAAGGTTGAGTCCCACAGATACGCAGTATTTT. The chain employs TRBV3-1 and TRBJ2-3; D remains ambiguous. From germline, CDR1 is LGHDT and CDR2 YNNKEL (reference sequence). This CDR3 is built from 17 residues. The V gene lost 1 base and the J gene lost 2 bases, with 16 bases spanning the gap.

Many counts were recorded for this clonotype. The rearrangement uses TRBV15 and TRBJ2-3; TRBD2 agrees at 8 bases. The CDR3 sequence is 14 residues long. Germline V gene data show CDR1 as LNHNV and CDR2 as YYDKDF (reference sequence). After removal of 10 bases from V and 0 bases from J, the junction contained 6 bases not matched to a gene. The CDR3 bases are TGTGCCATCAAACGGGGGGGTAGCACAGATACGCAGTATTTT. Its translation is CAIKRGGSTDTQYF.

In its sample, this clonotype was seen a few times. The rearrangement joins TRBV28 to TRBJ2-1; 9 nucleotides match TRBD2. The V segment lost 7 bases and the J segment 4 bases; nucleotides outside the gene matches: 17. Germline V gene lookup returns CDR1 MDHEN and CDR2 SYDVKM. The CDR3 extends over 18 amino acids. CDR3 nucleotide sequence: TGTGCCAGCACCGCCCTCGCGTTTAGCGGGAGTAAATACAATGAGCAGTTCTTC. As protein: CASTALAFSGSKYNEQFF.

The CDR3: CASSLQRLAVGSSDTQYF. The CDR3 nucleotides read TGTGCCAGCAGCTTACAGAGACTAGCGGTTGGGAGCTCAGATACGCAGTATTTT. This chain uses TRBV11-2 with TRBJ2-3, with 9 bases that match TRBD2. The germline V gene encodes CDR1 SGHAT and CDR2 FQNNGV. This CDR3 is 18 amino acids long. V shed 2 bases, J shed 4 bases, and the junction held 13 bases outside the gene matches.

The genes are TRBV6-2 or TRBV6-3 and TRBJ2-1; 9 bases fit TRBD1. With 10 bases clipped from V and 5 bases from J, the junction kept 12 bases outside the gene matches. Germline V gene lookup returns CDR1 MNHEY and CDR2 SVGEGT. The CDR3 is made up of 15 amino acids. CDR3: CAIKGQGARHNEQFF. The DNA of the CDR3 is TGTGCCATAAAGGGACAGGGAGCACGGCACAATGAGCAGTTCTTC.